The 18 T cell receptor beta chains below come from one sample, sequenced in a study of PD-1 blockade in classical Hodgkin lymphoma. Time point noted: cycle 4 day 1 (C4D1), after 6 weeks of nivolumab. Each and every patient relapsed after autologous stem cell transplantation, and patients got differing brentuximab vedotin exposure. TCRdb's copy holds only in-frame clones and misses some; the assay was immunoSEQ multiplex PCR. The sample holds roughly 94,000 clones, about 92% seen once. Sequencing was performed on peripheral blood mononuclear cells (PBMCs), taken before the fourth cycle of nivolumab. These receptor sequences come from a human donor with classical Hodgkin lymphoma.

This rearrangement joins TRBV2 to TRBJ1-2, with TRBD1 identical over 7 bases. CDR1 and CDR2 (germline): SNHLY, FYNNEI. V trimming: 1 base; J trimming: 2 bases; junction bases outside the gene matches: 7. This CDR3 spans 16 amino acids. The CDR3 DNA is TGTGCCAGCAGTGAAGGGGACAGTGCCCTCAACTATGGCTACACCTTC. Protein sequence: CASSEGDSALNYGYTF.

Here the CDR3 DNA reads TGTGCCAGTAGTTCGGGACTGATCACCGGGGAGCTGTTTTTT. Amino acids: CASSSGLITGELFF. The V and J genes are TRBV19 and TRBJ2-2; tentatively, D is TRBD2 (6 bases). The V end lost 5 bases, the J end lost 4 bases, and 11 bases lay between the germline ends. The CDR3 consists of 14 residues. Germline V lookup: CDR1 LNHDA, CDR2 SQIVND (reference sequence).

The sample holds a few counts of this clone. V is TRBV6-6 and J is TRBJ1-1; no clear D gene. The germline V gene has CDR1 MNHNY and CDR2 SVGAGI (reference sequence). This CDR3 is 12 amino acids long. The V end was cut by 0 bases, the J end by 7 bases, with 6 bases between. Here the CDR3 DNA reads TGTGCCAGCAGTTACTCGACGAGTGAAGCTTTCTTT. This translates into CASSYSTSEAFF.

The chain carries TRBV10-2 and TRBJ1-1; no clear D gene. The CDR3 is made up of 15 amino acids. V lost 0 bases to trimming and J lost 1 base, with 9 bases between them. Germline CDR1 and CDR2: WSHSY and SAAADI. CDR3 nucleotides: TGCGCCAGCAGTGAGTCGAGGAAGGGGAACACTGAAGCTTTCTTT. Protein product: CASSESRKGNTEAFF.

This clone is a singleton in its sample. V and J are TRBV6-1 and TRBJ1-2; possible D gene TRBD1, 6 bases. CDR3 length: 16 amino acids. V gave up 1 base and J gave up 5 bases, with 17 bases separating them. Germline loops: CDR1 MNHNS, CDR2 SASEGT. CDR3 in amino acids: CASSEEGGMLVYGYTF. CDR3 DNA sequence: TGTGCCAGCAGTGAAGAGGGGGGGATGTTGGTTTATGGCTACACCTTC.

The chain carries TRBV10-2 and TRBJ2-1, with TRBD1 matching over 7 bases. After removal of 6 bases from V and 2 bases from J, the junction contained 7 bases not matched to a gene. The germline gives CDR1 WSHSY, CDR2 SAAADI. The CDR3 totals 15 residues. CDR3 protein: CASSYDRVPYNEQFF. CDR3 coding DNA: TGCGCCAGCAGCTATGACAGGGTACCCTACAATGAGCAGTTCTTC.

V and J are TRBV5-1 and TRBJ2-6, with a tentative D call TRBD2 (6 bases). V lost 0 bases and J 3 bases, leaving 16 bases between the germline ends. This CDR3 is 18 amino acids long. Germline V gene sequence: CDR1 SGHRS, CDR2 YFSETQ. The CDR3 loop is CASSLAWARGSGANVLTF. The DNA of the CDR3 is TGCGCCAGCAGCTTGGCCTGGGCGCGGGGTAGTGGGGCCAACGTCCTGACTTTC.

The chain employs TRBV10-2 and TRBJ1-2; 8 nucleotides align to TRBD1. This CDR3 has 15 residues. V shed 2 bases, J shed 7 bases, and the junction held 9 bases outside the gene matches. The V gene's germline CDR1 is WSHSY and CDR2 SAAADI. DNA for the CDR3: TGCGCCAGCAGTGAGAGGGCAGGGGGCATCGGTGGCTACACCTTC. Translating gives CASSERAGGIGGYTF.

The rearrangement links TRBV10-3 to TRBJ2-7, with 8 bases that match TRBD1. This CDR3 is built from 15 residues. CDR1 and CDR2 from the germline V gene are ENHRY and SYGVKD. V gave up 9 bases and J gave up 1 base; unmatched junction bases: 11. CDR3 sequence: CAISTGQGDSYEQYF. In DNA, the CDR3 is TGTGCCATTAGTACCGGACAGGGCGATTCCTACGAGCAGTACTTC.

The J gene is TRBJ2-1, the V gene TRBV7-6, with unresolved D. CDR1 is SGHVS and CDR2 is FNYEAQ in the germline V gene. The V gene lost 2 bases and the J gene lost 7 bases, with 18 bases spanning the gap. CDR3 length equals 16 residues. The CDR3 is CASSLIWTTTFNEQFF. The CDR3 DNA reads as TGTGCCAGCAGCTTAATATGGACCACTACCTTTAATGAGCAGTTCTTC.

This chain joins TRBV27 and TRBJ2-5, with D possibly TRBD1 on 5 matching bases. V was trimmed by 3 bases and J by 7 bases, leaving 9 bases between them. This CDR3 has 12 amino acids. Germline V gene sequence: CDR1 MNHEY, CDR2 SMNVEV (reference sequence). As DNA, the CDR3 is TGTGCCAGCAGTTTTACTCAGGGGACCCAGTACTTC. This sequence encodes CASSFTQGTQYF.

The CDR3 protein is CASTLGGISYEQYF. The CDR3 nucleotides read TGTGCCAGCACCCTGGGGGGGATCTCCTACGAGCAGTACTTC. The rearrangement links TRBV28 to TRBJ2-7, with 7 positions matching TRBD2. The CDR3 runs to 14 residues. Per germline, CDR1 MDHEN and CDR2 SYDVKM. The V gene end was trimmed by 7 bases and the J gene end by 0 bases; junction bases not matched to a gene: 6. The variable domain in full, with the rest retrieved from reference TRBV28 and TRBJ2-7, is DVKVTQSSRYLVKRTGEKVFLECVQDMDHENMFWYRQDPGLGLRLIYFSYDVKMKEKGDIPEGYSVSREKKERFSLILESASTNQTSMYLCASTLGGISYEQYFGPGTRLTVT.

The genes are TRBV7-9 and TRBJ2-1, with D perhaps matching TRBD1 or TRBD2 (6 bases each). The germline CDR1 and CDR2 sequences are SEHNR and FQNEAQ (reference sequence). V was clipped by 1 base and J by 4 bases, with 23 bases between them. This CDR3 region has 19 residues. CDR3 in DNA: TGTGCCAGCAGCTTAGTGCGTGCCCAGGGGAGGAGGATGTACAATGAGCAGTTCTTC. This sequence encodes CASSLVRAQGRRMYNEQFF.

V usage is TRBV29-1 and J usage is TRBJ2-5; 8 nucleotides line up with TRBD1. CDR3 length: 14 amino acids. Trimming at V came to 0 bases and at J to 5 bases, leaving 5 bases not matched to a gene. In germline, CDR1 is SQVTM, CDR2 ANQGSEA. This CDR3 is CSVEEGTGGETQYF. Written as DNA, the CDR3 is TGCAGCGTTGAAGAAGGCACAGGGGGGGAGACCCAGTACTTC.

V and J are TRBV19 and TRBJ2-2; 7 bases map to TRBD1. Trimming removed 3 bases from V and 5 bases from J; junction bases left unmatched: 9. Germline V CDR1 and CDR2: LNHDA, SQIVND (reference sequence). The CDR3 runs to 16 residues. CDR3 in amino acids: CASSIPRGWITGELFF. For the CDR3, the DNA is TGTGCCAGTAGTATTCCCAGGGGGTGGATTACCGGGGAGCTGTTTTTT.

The CDR3 region is CASSQGRYEQYF. CDR3 nucleotides: TGTGCCAGCAGTCAAGGCAGATACGAGCAGTACTTC. This chain uses TRBV2 with TRBJ2-7; D ambiguous. The CDR3 is made up of 12 amino acids. V was shortened by 5 bases and J by 4 bases, with 9 bases between the two germline ends. Per the germline V gene, CDR1 is SNHLY and CDR2 is FYNNEI.

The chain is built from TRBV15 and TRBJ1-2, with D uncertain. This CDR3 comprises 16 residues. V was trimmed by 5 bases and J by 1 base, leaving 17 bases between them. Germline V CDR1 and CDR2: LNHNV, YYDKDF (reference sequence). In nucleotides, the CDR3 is TGTGCCACCAGCCCCCGGGTATCTAGGGTTAACTATGGCTACACCTTC. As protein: CATSPRVSRVNYGYTF.

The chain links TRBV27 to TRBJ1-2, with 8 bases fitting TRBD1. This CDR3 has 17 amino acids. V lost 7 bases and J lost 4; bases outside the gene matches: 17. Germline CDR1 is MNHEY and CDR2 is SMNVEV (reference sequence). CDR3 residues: CASTFVGGQAGFYGYTF. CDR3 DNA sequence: TGTGCCAGCACTTTTGTGGGGGGACAGGCCGGCTTCTATGGCTACACCTTC.